Reported below is one T cell receptor beta chain. Methods used by the authors: Amplified reference gene primers provided the basis for estimating nucleated cell counts. Sequencing used immunoSEQ multiplex PCR; TCRdb keeps in-frame clones, though not all of them. From that table come the V and J calls and clone size; the DNA was used to work out D and trimming. This repertoire shows about 220,000 clones, roughly 82% found once; its top ten account for roughly a tenth. The data stem from a study of blood T cell repertoires in COVID-19. Study context: Both acute and convalescent COVID-19 samples were obtained from the United States, Italy and Spain. Nucleic acid was either cDNA or gDNA, and it came from T cells, B-cell-depleted T cells, or PBMCs.

Germline CDR1 reads LGHNA; CDR2 reads YNFKEQ. V trimming: 4 bases; J trimming: 7 bases; junction bases outside the gene matches: 3. The CDR3 is made up of 14 amino acids. This receptor was taken from a man over 45 with active or convalescent COVID-19. The sequencing sample was made of peripheral blood. The chain joins TRBV4-2 to TRBJ1-6; 8 bases line up with TRBD1. The CDR3 DNA reads TGTGCCAGCAGCCCCCCAGGGGGCAATTCACCCCTCCACTTT. Encoded protein: CASSPPGGNSPLHF.